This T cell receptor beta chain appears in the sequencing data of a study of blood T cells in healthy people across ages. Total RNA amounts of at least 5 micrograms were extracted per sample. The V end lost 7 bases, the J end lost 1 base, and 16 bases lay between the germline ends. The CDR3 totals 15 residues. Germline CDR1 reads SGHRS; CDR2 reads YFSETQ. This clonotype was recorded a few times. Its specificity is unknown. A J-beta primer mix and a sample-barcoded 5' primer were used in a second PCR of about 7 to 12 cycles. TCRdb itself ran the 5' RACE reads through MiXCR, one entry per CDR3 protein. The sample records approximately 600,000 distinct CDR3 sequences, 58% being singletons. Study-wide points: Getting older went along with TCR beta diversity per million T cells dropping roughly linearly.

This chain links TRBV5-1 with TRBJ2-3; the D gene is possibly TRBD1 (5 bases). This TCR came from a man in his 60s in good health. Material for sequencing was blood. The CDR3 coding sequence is TGCGCCAGCGCGCAGGGTCGTTGGGGCACAGATACGCAGTATTTT. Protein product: CASAQGRWGTDTQYF.